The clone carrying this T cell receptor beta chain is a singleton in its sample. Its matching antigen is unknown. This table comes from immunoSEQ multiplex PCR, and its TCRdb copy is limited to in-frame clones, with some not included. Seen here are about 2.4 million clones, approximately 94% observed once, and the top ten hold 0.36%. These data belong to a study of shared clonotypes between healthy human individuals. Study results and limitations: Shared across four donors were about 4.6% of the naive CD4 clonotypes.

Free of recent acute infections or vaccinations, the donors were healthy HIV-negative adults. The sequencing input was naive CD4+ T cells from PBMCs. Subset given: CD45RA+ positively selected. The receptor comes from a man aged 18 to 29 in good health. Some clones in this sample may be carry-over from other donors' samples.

The CDR3 is CASSLRTGSGELFF. The CDR3 nucleotides are TGTGCCAGCAGTTTGAGGACAGGGAGCGGGGAGCTGTTTTTT. The chain joins TRBV28 to TRBJ2-2; 8 positions match TRBD1. With V trimmed by 3 bases and J by 7 bases, 4 bases remained unmatched. The CDR3 consists of 14 residues. Germline CDR1 reads MDHEN; CDR2 reads SYDVKM.